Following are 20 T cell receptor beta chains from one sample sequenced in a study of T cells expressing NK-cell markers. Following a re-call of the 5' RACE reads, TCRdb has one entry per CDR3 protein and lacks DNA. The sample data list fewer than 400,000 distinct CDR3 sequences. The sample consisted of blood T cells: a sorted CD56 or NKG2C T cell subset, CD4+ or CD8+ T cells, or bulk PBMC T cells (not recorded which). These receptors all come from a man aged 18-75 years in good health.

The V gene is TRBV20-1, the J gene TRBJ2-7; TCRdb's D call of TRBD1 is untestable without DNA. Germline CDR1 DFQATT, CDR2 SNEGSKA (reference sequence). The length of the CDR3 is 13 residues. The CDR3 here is CSGSLGGVGEQYF.

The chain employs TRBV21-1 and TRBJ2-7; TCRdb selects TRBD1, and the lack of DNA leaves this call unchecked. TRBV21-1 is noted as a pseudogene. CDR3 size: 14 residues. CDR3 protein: CASRCGAPFDEQYF.

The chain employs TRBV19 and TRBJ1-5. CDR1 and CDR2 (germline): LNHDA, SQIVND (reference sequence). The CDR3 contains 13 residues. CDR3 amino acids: CASTREGQGPQHF.

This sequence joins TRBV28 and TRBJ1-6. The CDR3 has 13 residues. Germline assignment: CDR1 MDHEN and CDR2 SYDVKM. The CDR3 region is CASSFAYHSPLHF.

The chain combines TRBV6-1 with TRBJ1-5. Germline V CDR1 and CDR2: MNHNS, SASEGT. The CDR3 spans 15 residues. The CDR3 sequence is CASSPSGLSTRPQHF.

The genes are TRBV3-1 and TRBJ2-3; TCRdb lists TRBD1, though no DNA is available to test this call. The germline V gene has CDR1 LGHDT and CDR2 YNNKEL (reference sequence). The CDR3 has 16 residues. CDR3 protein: CASSQGGGFARNTQYF.

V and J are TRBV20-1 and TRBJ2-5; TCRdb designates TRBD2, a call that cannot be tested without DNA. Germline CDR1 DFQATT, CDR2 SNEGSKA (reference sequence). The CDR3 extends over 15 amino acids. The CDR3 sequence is CSARVAGGPIGAQYF.

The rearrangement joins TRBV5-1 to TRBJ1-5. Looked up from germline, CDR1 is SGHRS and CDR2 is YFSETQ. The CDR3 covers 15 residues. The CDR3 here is CASSLDGVFNQPQHF.

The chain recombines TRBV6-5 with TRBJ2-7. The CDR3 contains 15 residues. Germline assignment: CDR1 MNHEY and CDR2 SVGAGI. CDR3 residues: CASSYSIRSIGEQYF.

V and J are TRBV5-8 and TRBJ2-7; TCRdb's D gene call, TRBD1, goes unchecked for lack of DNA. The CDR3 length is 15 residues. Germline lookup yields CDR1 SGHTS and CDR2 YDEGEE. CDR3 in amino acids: CASSPTGTGDYEQYF. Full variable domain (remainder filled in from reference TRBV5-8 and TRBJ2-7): EAGVTQSPTHLIKTRGQQATLRCSPISGHTSVYWYQQALGLGLQFLLWYDEGEERNRGNFPPRFSGRQFPNYSSELNVNALELEDSALYLCASSPTGTGDYEQYFGPGTRLTVT.

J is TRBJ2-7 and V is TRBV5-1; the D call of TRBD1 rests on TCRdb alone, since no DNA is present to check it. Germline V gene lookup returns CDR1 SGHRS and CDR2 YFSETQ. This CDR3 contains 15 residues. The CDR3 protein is CASSLSEVPGNEQYF.

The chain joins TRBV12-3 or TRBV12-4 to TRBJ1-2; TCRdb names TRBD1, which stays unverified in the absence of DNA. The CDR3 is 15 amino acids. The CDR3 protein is CASSNIGQGDHGYTF.

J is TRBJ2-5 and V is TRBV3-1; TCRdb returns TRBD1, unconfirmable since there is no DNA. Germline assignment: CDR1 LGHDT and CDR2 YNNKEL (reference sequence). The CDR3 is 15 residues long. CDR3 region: CASSAYGDYQETQYF.

This chain's CDR3 is CASSDMGGGRYNEQFF. J is TRBJ2-1 and V is TRBV6-2 or TRBV6-3; the TCRdb D gene call, TRBD1, has no DNA to confirm it. Germline values: CDR1 MNHEY, CDR2 SVGEGT. The length of the CDR3 is 16 residues.

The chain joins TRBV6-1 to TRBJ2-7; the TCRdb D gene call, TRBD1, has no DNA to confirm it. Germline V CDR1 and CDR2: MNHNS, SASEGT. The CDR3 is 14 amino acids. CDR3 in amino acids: CASARGVNSYEQYF.

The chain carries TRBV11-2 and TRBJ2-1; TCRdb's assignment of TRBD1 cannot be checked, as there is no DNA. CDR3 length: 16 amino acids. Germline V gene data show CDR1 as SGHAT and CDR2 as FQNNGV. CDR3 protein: CASSLVRGRAYNEQFF.

Here the CDR3 reads CASSFLGPKNTGELFF. The V and J genes are TRBV28 and TRBJ2-2; TCRdb's assignment of TRBD2 cannot be checked, as there is no DNA. There are 16 residues in the CDR3. Germline CDR1 MDHEN, CDR2 SYDVKM.

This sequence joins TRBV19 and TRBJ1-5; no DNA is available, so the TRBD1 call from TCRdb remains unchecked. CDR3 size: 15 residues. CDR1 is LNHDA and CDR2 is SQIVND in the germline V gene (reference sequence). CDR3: CASSRRPGSNQPQHF.

CDR3: CASSELSNYEQYF. The rearrangement links TRBV2 to TRBJ2-7. There are 13 residues in the CDR3. Germline V gene data show CDR1 as SNHLY and CDR2 as FYNNEI.

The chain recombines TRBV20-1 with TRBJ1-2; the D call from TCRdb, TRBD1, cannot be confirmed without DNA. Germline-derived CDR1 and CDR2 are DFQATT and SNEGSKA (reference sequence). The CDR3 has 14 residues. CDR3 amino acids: CSARDRGQNYGYTF.